These 28 T cell receptor beta chains share one sample of origin, sequenced in a study of blood T cells in healthy people across ages (dated by TCRdb to 2014 to 2015). Library preparation was by 5' RACE. The instrument was an Illumina HiSeq 2500. The second PCR ran for roughly 7 to 12 cycles and used a J-beta primer mix along with a sample-barcoded 5' primer. TCRdb cleaned the public reads at Q25 with fastp, built clones with MiXCR and kept in-frame beta chains. Rows are combined by CDR3 protein, so each entry shows the most common genes and DNA. This sample lists hundreds of thousands of distinct CDR3 sequences; about 32% were detected once. Jointly, the top ten make up 15% to 19% of the sample. The sequenced sample was blood. These receptors came from a woman of 80 years or more in good health. Donor details come from another sample of the same person, matched by shared clones.

The count of this clonotype is one. An end of the junction does not agree with germline; a read error may underlie this. The CDR3 spells CASSLSGTQNEKRFF. The CDR3 DNA reads TGTGCCAGCAGTCTCTCCGGGACACAAAATGAAAAACGGTTTTTT. V usage is TRBV25-1 and J usage is TRBJ1-4, with D possibly being TRBD1 (6 bases). The CDR3 spans 15 residues. The V gene's germline CDR1 is MGHDK and CDR2 SYGVNS.

This sequence joins TRBV7-2 and TRBJ2-5; 11 nucleotides align to TRBD2. Per the germline V gene, CDR1 is SGHTA and CDR2 is FQGNSA. V lost 5 bases and J lost 7; bases outside the gene matches: 9. The CDR3 extends over 15 amino acids. The CDR3, as DNA: TGTGCCAGCAGCCCTCATCTAGCGGGAGGAGTGACCCAGTACTTC. It yields the protein CASSPHLAGGVTQYF.

About this clonotype: A read error is possible here, since a much larger clone lies one base away. In this CDR3 the conserved last residue, phenylalanine or tryptophan, is missing, so a read error is likely. CDR3 nucleotide sequence: TGTGCCACCAGTGAGGTCGGTTACGAGCAGTACTGC. It specifies CATSEVGYEQYC. The V gene is TRBV24-1, the J gene TRBJ2-7; no clear D gene. The CDR3 loop spans 12 amino acids. CDR1 and CDR2 (germline): KGHDR, SFDVKD. V was shortened by 4 bases and J by 4 bases, with 7 bases between the two germline ends.

On this clonotype itself: A read error may be the cause here, since a much bigger clone is one base away. This chain uses TRBV25-1 with TRBJ2-4; 13 positions match TRBD2. The J call is uncertain, as TRBJ2-7 better fits the DNA end. Germline CDR1 MGHDK, CDR2 SYGVNS. The CDR3 extends over 15 amino acids. The CDR3 reads CASTTSGGAPYEQYF. CDR3 DNA sequence: TGTGCCAGCACTACTAGCGGGGGGGCCCCCTACGAGCAGTACTTC.

This clonotype was counted between two and nine times. The rearrangement joins TRBV7-3 to TRBJ1-1; 8 bases agree with TRBD1. The length of the CDR3 is 13 residues. V gave up 5 bases and J gave up 6 bases; unmatched junction bases: 5. CDR1 SGHTA and CDR2 FQGTGA come from the germline V gene. CDR3 protein: CASSTTGGAEAFF. The CDR3 DNA follows: TGTGCCAGCAGCACCACAGGGGGGGCTGAAGCTTTCTTT.

Remarks on this clonotype: A much larger clone is a single base away; this may be a read error. V usage is TRBV4-3 and J usage is TRBJ2-5; TRBD1 aligns across 10 bases. With the DNA end fitting TRBJ2-7 better, the J assignment may be wrong. The CDR3 runs to 16 residues. The germline V gene has CDR1 LGHNA and CDR2 YSLEER. CDR3 sequence: CASSQVTGGDRSEQYF. The CDR3 coding sequence is TGCGCCAGCAGCCAAGTGACAGGGGGCGATAGGAGCGAGCAGTACTTC.

This clonotype was counted at least ten times. The V call is TRBV11-2, the J call TRBJ2-1, with D tentatively TRBD1 or TRBD2 (5 bases each). The CDR3 has 15 amino acids. Germline-derived CDR1 and CDR2 are SGHAT and FQNNGV. Trimming took off 4 bases at V and 8 bases at J, with 18 bases between the two ends. The CDR3 region has the DNA TGTGCCAGCAGCTCGAGGGGTGTTGTTAGGGATGAGCAGTTCTTC. Residues: CASSSRGVVRDEQFF. Drawing the rest from reference TRBV11-2 and TRBJ2-1, the complete variable domain is EAGVAQSPRYKIIEKRQSVAFWCNPISGHATLYWYQQILGQGPKLLIQFQNNGVVDDSQLPKDRFSAERLKGVDSTLKIQPAKLEDSAVYLCASSSRGVVRDEQFFGPGTRLTVL.

The V and J genes are TRBV5-1 and TRBJ2-2; the D gene could be TRBD1 or TRBD2 (5 bases each). The CDR3 runs to 15 residues. Trimming cost V 5 bases and J 0 bases, with 11 bases left between them. Germline V gives CDR1 SGHRS, CDR2 YFSETQ. CDR3 protein: CASRLTAANTGELFF. CDR3 in DNA: TGCGCCAGCAGGTTGACAGCGGCGAACACCGGGGAGCTGTTTTTT.

This chain joins TRBV4-2 and TRBJ2-1, with 7 bases matching TRBD2. Germline CDR1 is LGHNA and CDR2 is YNFKEQ. J lost 3 bases, V lost 2 bases, and 4 bases had no gene match. The length of the CDR3 is 15 residues. In nucleotides, the CDR3 is TGTGCCAGCAGCCAACAACGGGAGGTCTACAATGAGCAGTTCTTC. It is translated as CASSQQREVYNEQFF.

This sequence joins TRBV14 and TRBJ1-4; D remains ambiguous. Per germline, CDR1 SGHDN and CDR2 FVKESK. This CDR3 is 15 amino acids long. Trimming cost V 4 bases and J 5 bases, with 14 bases left between them. CDR3 residues: CASSPQGKRNEKLFF. The DNA for the CDR3 is TGTGCCAGCAGCCCTCAAGGGAAGAGGAATGAAAAACTGTTTTTT.

As to this clonotype: A much larger clonotype is one base distant, so this may be a read error. The final CDR3 position lacks the conserved phenylalanine or tryptophan, pointing to a likely read error. The J gene is TRBJ2-1, the V gene TRBV20-1, with D tentatively TRBD1 (5 bases). The CDR3 length is 13 residues. In germline, CDR1 is DFQATT, CDR2 SNEGSKA (reference sequence). V gave up 6 bases and J gave up 7 bases, with 16 bases separating them. The CDR3 spells CSALGARENEQFV. In DNA, the CDR3 is TGCAGTGCCCTTGGGGCTCGTGAAAATGAGCAGTTCGTC.

The gene calls are TRBV15 and TRBJ2-5; 9 nucleotides align to TRBD2. The CDR3 loop spans 14 amino acids. The junction had 7 bases not matched to a gene; V was cut back by 7 bases and J by 4 bases. Germline V gives CDR1 LNHNV, CDR2 YYDKDF (reference sequence). In nucleotides, the CDR3 is TGTGCCACCAAACCGAGCGGGGGGCGAGAGACCCAGTACTTC. This gives the protein CATKPSGGRETQYF.

The sample holds many counts of this clonotype. The rearrangement uses TRBV4-1 and TRBJ1-1; D perhaps matches TRBD1 (6 bases). The CDR3 sequence is 15 residues long. Trimming cost V 3 bases and J 0 bases, with 11 bases left between them. CDR1 and CDR2 from the germline V gene are MGHRA and YSYEKL. CDR3 sequence reads: CASSQNRVMNTEAFF. The CDR3 bases are TGCGCCAGCAGCCAGAACAGGGTTATGAACACTGAAGCTTTCTTT.

In its sample, this clonotype was seen many times. The CDR3 sequence is CASSLVSGGLSGTDTQYF. CDR3 nucleotides: TGTGCCAGCAGCTTAGTTTCCGGGGGTCTATCCGGCACAGATACGCAGTATTTT. V usage is TRBV7-9 and J usage is TRBJ2-3, with D tentatively TRBD2 (6 bases). Germline-derived CDR1 and CDR2 are SEHNR and FQNEAQ (reference sequence). V was shortened by 1 base and J by 1 base, with 18 bases between the two germline ends. The CDR3 is 18 amino acids.

At least ten counts were recorded for this clonotype. The chain links TRBV4-2 to TRBJ2-7, with 11 bases that match TRBD1. The V and J ends lost 1 base and 6 bases, in that order; junction bases with no gene match: 11. The CDR3 runs 17 residues. Germline CDR1 is LGHNA and CDR2 is YNFKEQ. The CDR3 sequence: CASSQGAGQGADVEQYF. The CDR3 nucleotides are TGTGCCAGCAGCCAAGGGGCTGGACAGGGGGCCGATGTCGAGCAGTACTTC.

The chain uses TRBV12-3 or TRBV12-4 and TRBJ1-6; no clear D. Trimming pared 3 bases from V and 6 bases from J, leaving 9 bases between. The CDR3 sequence is 14 residues long. CDR3 residues: CASSFGGVNSPLHF. CDR3 bases: TGTGCCAGCAGTTTCGGCGGGGTTAATTCACCCCTCCACTTT.

The CDR3 sequence is CASSPDRGGWRRTEAFF. The CDR3 DNA sequence: TGTGCCAGCAGCCCGGACAGGGGTGGGTGGAGGCGAACTGAAGCTTTCTTT. V gene TRBV7-2 combines with J gene TRBJ1-1; TRBD1 matches 9 bases. The length of the CDR3 is 17 residues. The junction had 15 bases not matched to a gene; V was cut back by 5 bases and J by 5 bases. CDR1 is SGHTA and CDR2 is FQGNSA in the germline V gene.

This clonotype was observed at least ten times. The CDR3: CASSFGHQRGSTDTQYF. The CDR3 DNA sequence: TGCGCCAGCAGCTTTGGTCACCAGCGGGGGAGCACAGATACGCAGTATTTT. The chain links TRBV5-1 to TRBJ2-3, with TRBD2 identical over 8 bases. Germline CDR1 is SGHRS and CDR2 is YFSETQ. The trim removed 2 bases at V and 0 bases at J, leaving 8 bases unmatched. This CDR3 contains 17 residues. The full variable domain, in which reference TRBV5-1 and TRBJ2-3 provide the parts outside the CDR3, is KAGVTQTPRYLIKTRGQQVTLSCSPISGHRSVSWYQQTPGQGLQFLFEYFSETQRNKGNFPGRFSGRQFSNSRSEMNVSTLELGDSALYLCASSFGHQRGSTDTQYFGPGTRLTVL.

V is TRBV20-1 and J is TRBJ2-1; D remains ambiguous. V was cut by 1 base and J by 9 bases, with 10 bases left in between. In germline, CDR1 is DFQATT, CDR2 SNEGSKA (reference sequence). This CDR3 comprises 12 residues. The CDR3 bases are TGCAGTGCTAGAGGGCCGTCCTTTGAGCAGTTCTTC. Its translation: CSARGPSFEQFF.

This clonotype was seen only a few times. One base away lies a much larger clone, so this may be a sequencing read error. This chain joins TRBV6-1 and TRBJ2-1, with 10 nucleotides matching TRBD2. The end of the DNA aligns better with TRBJ2-7, so the J call may be wrong. Germline lookup yields CDR1 MNHNS and CDR2 SASEGT. The CDR3 is made up of 16 amino acids. DNA for the CDR3: TGTGCCAGCAGGTTTAGCGGGGGGCGTTCCTACAATGAGCAGTACTTC. Its protein product is CASRFSGGRSYNEQYF.

The rearrangement links TRBV20-1 to TRBJ1-2; the match to TRBD1 covers 10 bases. The germline gives CDR1 DFQATT, CDR2 SNEGSKA (reference sequence). After removal of 0 bases from V and 8 bases from J, the junction contained 9 bases not matched to a gene. CDR3 length: 15 amino acids. The CDR3 spells CSARDWGQGPGGYTF. CDR3 bases: TGCAGTGCTAGAGACTGGGGACAGGGGCCAGGAGGCTACACCTTC.

The chain joins TRBV6-2 or TRBV6-3 to TRBJ2-7; 9 nucleotides match TRBD1. The CDR3 totals 15 residues. The germline V gene has CDR1 MNHEY and CDR2 SVGEGT. V lost 6 bases to trimming and J lost 0 bases; unmatched junction nucleotides: 6. CDR3 protein: CASSHPGQGSYEQYF. For the CDR3, the DNA is TGTGCCAGCAGCCATCCGGGACAGGGCTCCTACGAGCAGTACTTC.

A note on this clonotype: A read error may be the cause here, since a much bigger clone is one base away. The rearrangement links TRBV5-4 to TRBJ2-4; the D is unclear. CDR3 length equals 13 residues. CDR1 and CDR2 from the germline V gene are SGHNT and YYREEE (reference sequence). The CDR3 region has the DNA TGTGCCAGCAGCCCAGGAGCCAAAAACGTTCAGTACTTC. Its translation: CASSPGAKNVQYF.

The CDR3 DNA is TGCGCCAGCAGCATCAATTCCGGGGCAAACTACGAGCAGTACTTC. It specifies CASSINSGANYEQYF. The gene calls are TRBV5-1 and TRBJ2-7; D possibly matches TRBD1 or TRBD2 (5 bases each). CDR1 is SGHRS, CDR2 YFSETQ, per germline. With 4 bases removed from V and 3 bases from J, the gap between germline ends came to 17 bases. The length of the CDR3 is 15 residues.

In this sample, this clonotype turned up a few times. The V gene is TRBV30, the J gene TRBJ1-4; D remains unclear. This CDR3 has 13 amino acids. From germline, CDR1 is GTSNPN and CDR2 SVGIG (reference sequence). The V gene lost 0 bases and the J gene lost 8 bases, with 10 bases spanning the gap. CDR3 bases: TGTGCCTGGAGTGTCCCCAAAGAGGAAAAACTGTTTTTT. This sequence encodes CAWSVPKEEKLFF.

About this clonotype itself: This may stem from a read error, because a much larger clone lies one nucleotide away. The chain carries TRBV6-2 or TRBV6-3 and TRBJ2-5, with D tentatively TRBD2 (7 bases). The CDR3 has 19 amino acids. V shed 6 bases and J shed 11 bases, with 37 bases lying between them. Germline CDR1 and CDR2: MNHEY and SVGEGT. As DNA, the CDR3 is TGTGCCAGCAGCGACCAGTCTCTGGCTGGGGTTCCGGGGGGCAATGAGCAGTACTTC. This sequence encodes CASSDQSLAGVPGGNEQYF.

This clonotype was detected many times. This chain links TRBV15 with TRBJ2-5, with D possibly matching TRBD1 (6 bases). Germline assignment: CDR1 LNHNV and CDR2 YYDKDF (reference sequence). The CDR3 contains 16 residues. The V end lost 1 base, the J end lost 4 bases, and 16 bases lay between the germline ends. The CDR3 nucleotides are TGTGCCACCAGCAGAGTCCGACAGGTGAAGGGAGAGACCCAGTACTTC. Residues: CATSRVRQVKGETQYF.

This chain uses TRBV27 with TRBJ2-6; 9 bases fit TRBD2. V trimming: 7 bases; J trimming: 0 bases; junction bases outside the gene matches: 4. Looked up from germline, CDR1 is MNHEY and CDR2 is SMNVEV (reference sequence). This CDR3 is built from 16 residues. This CDR3 is CASNRGGASGANVLTF. The CDR3 bases are TGTGCCAGCAATCGCGGGGGGGCCTCTGGGGCCAACGTCCTGACTTTC.